A selection of T cell receptor beta chains follows, all from one sample in a study of T cells after yellow fever vaccination. In TCRdb, the 5' RACE reads were re-called with MiXCR into one record per CDR3 protein. Counted here are 300,000 to 350,000 distinct CDR3 sequences, approximately 3.9% occurring once; the ten biggest clones make up 20% to 25%. The sequencing used PBMCs, collected 5 days after the yellow fever booster vaccination. The receptors originated from a man aged 18 to 29 who received the YFV17D yellow fever vaccine. Each CDR3 is given with its conserved first and last residue. Each record gives: V gene, CDR3 length, clone size, J gene, CDR3 protein. Size is omitted from some rows. Given values are once, few, many or a class for expanded clones.

V: TRBV6-5
length: 14
size: few
J: TRBJ1-6
CDR3: CASRLDRVNSPLHF

V: TRBV9
length: 14
size: many
J: TRBJ1-4
CDR3: CASSPEWGREKLFF

V: TRBV27
length: 15
size: .
J: TRBJ1-2
CDR3: CASSLQGARTYGYTF

V: TRBV20-1
length: 16
size: .
J: TRBJ2-1
CDR3: CSALSIAGALLNEQFF

V: TRBV4-1
length: 16
size: few
J: TRBJ1-4
CDR3: CASSRTGTSTNEKLFF

V: TRBV20-1
length: 12
size: few
J: TRBJ1-1
CDR3: CSAHRAGTEAFF

V: TRBV10-1
length: 12
size: many
J: TRBJ2-7
CDR3: CASSEGTYEQYF

V: TRBV5-1
length: 14
size: many
J: TRBJ2-1
CDR3: CASSRYRGLNEQFF

V: TRBV15
length: 15
size: few
J: TRBJ1-3
CDR3: CATSRAGDSGNTIYF

V: TRBV7-9
length: 16
size: many
J: TRBJ1-2
CDR3: CASSSRGEEGIYGYTF

V: TRBV18
length: 13
size: .
J: TRBJ2-1
CDR3: CASSPRDHNEQFF

V: TRBV14
length: 14
size: .
J: TRBJ1-2
CDR3: CASSQDPGGYGYTF

V: TRBV7-2
length: 14
size: many
J: TRBJ2-5
CDR3: CASSRDRGQETQYF

V: TRBV5-1
length: 14
size: .
J: TRBJ1-4
CDR3: CATSKGGIDEKLFF

V: TRBV5-6
length: 18
size: .
J: TRBJ2-3
CDR3: CASRRRDGQTYSTDTQYF

V: TRBV7-6
length: 15
size: .
J: TRBJ2-2
CDR3: CASSRTGANTGELFF

V: TRBV4-3
length: 16
size: few
J: TRBJ2-2
CDR3: CASSQEPGGDTGELFF

V: TRBV28
length: 14
size: many
J: TRBJ2-1
CDR3: CASGVGTSYNEQFF

V: TRBV4-3
length: 14
size: many
J: TRBJ1-1
CDR3: CASSHSGVNTEAFF

V: TRBV4-1
length: 16
size: .
J: TRBJ2-5
CDR3: CASSPGLAVGGETQYF

V: TRBV2
length: 17
size: many
J: TRBJ2-4
CDR3: CASSLTGVGLAKNIQYF

V: TRBV27
length: 18
size: many
J: TRBJ2-5
CDR3: CASSSKIGGGRNQETQYF

V: TRBV20-1
length: 13
size: .
J: TRBJ2-3
CDR3: CSARRRITDTQYF

V: TRBV4-3
length: 13
size: many
J: TRBJ1-2
CDR3: CASSQVGEGGYTF

V: TRBV5-4
length: 14
size: many
J: TRBJ2-3
CDR3: CASSFTGSGDTQYF

V: TRBV29-1
length: 13
size: many
J: TRBJ2-2
CDR3: CSARGAVAGELFF

V: TRBV6-2/TRBV6-3
length: 14
size: many
J: TRBJ2-1
CDR3: CASTRTSAGSEQFF

V: TRBV6-2/TRBV6-3
length: 17
size: .
J: TRBJ2-3
CDR3: CASSYDPGTLPTDTQYF

V: TRBV29-1
length: 13
size: few
J: TRBJ1-2
CDR3: CSVGFRGLGGYTF

V: TRBV20-1
length: 16
size: .
J: TRBJ1-3
CDR3: CSARRRDRGFQNTIYF

V: TRBV20-1
length: 13
size: .
J: TRBJ2-5
CDR3: CSAPDRGLETQYF

V: TRBV7-2
length: 13
size: many
J: TRBJ2-1
CDR3: CASSLSGGYEQFF

V: TRBV10-3
length: 14
size: .
J: TRBJ1-5
CDR3: CAISESGIYQPQHF

V: TRBV7-2
length: 14
size: few
J: TRBJ2-1
CDR3: CASSFVTSYNEQFF

V: TRBV19
length: 13
size: .
J: TRBJ2-2
CDR3: CASTAWGTGELFF

V: TRBV4-3
length: 15
size: .
J: TRBJ2-5
CDR3: CASSQWTGGTETQYF

V: TRBV7-8
length: 15
size: many
J: TRBJ1-5
CDR3: CASSVDQGNGQPQHF

V: TRBV5-1
length: 18
size: many
J: TRBJ2-1
CDR3: CASRTGTGVLRRLNEQFF

V: TRBV12-3/TRBV12-4
length: 13
size: .
J: TRBJ2-5
CDR3: CASYTGRGETQYF